Following are 19 T cell receptor beta chains from one sample sequenced in a study of CD8 T cells in ankylosing spondylitis. MiXCR was run by TCRdb on the 5' RACE reads, yielding one entry per CDR3 protein. The sample includes about 800,000 distinct CDR3 sequences, 12% seen only once; the top ten take 0.45% to 0.6%. General study findings and limits: Apparently characteristic of ankylosing spondylitis blood was a TCR beta motif (about eight highly homologous variants).

Antigens of these TCRs are unknown. The source material was blood, either unsorted or a sorted T cell fraction (not recorded which). These receptors all stem from a male donor with ankylosing spondylitis.

The CDR3 sequence: CAFARDTGETQYF. The CDR3 DNA reads as TGTGCCTTCGCCCGGGACACGGGAGAGACCCAGTACTTC. The V and J genes are TRBV30 and TRBJ2-5; D may be TRBD1 (6 bases). From germline, CDR1 is GTSNPN and CDR2 SVGIG (reference sequence). The length of the CDR3 is 13 residues. Between the trimmed V and J ends, which lost 7 bases and 4 bases, there was a span of 16 bases.

This clonotype was detected only a few times. The chain has TRBV9 and TRBJ2-3; 8 bases fit TRBD1. Per germline, CDR1 SGDLS and CDR2 YYNGEE. The trim removed 0 bases at V and 6 bases at J, leaving 6 bases unmatched. The CDR3 covers 15 residues. The CDR3 protein is CASSVDPHRGDTQYF. The CDR3 DNA follows: TGTGCCAGCAGCGTAGATCCGCACAGGGGGGATACGCAGTATTTT. Full variable domain (missing parts from reference TRBV9 and TRBJ2-3): DSGVTQTPKHLITATGQRVTLRCSPRSGDLSVYWYQQSLDQGLQFLIQYYNGEERAKGNILERFSAQQFPDLHSELNLSSLELGDSALYFCASSVDPHRGDTQYFGPGTRLTVL.

This chain links TRBV7-2 with TRBJ2-3; D call uncertain. CDR3 length: 15 residues. Deletions cut 5 bases from V and 0 bases from J, with 12 bases between. Per the germline V gene, CDR1 is SGHTA and CDR2 is FQGNSA. DNA for the CDR3: TGTGCCAGCAGCCCTAGGTTTCGAAGCACAGATACGCAGTATTTT. This translates into CASSPRFRSTDTQYF. The full variable domain, completed using reference TRBV7-2 and TRBJ2-3, is GAGVSQSPSNKVTEKGKDVELRCDPISGHTALYWYRQSLGQGLEFLIYFQGNSAPDKSGLPSDRFSAERTGGSVSTLTIQRTQQEDSAVYLCASSPRFRSTDTQYFGPGTRLTVL.

Here the CDR3 reads CASSLETGLQSTDTQYF. CDR3 nucleotide sequence: TGCGCCAGCAGCTTGGAAACGGGACTCCAAAGCACAGATACGCAGTATTTT. V is TRBV5-1 and J is TRBJ2-3; a weak D match, TRBD2 (6 bases). V gave up 0 bases and J gave up 0 bases, with 14 bases separating them. This CDR3 comprises 17 residues. The germline V gene encodes CDR1 SGHRS and CDR2 YFSETQ.

The table lists this clonotype with many counts. The CDR3 here is CASSSSVTNTGELFF. The CDR3 nucleotides read TGCGCCAGCAGCTCGTCAGTGACAAACACCGGGGAGCTGTTTTTT. The chain is built from TRBV5-1 and TRBJ2-2; no clear D. Germline V gene sequence: CDR1 SGHRS, CDR2 YFSETQ. V lost 3 bases, J lost 2 bases, and 11 bases lay in between. This CDR3 spans 15 amino acids.

Many counts were recorded for this clonotype. This sequence joins TRBV29-1 and TRBJ1-2, with D hard to call. V was trimmed by 3 bases and J by 8 bases, leaving 4 bases between them. The CDR3 spans 9 residues. Germline CDR1 SQVTM, CDR2 ANQGSEA. The CDR3 DNA is TGCAGCGTTGAGGCAGGCTACACCTTC. It is translated as CSVEAGYTF.

In this sample, this clonotype turned up a few times. The rearrangement joins TRBV6-2 or TRBV6-3 to TRBJ2-1; 12 nucleotides match TRBD2. With V trimmed by 7 bases and J by 10 bases, 8 bases remained unmatched. Looked up from germline, CDR1 is MNHEY and CDR2 is SVGEGT. The CDR3 runs 14 residues. CDR3 sequence (DNA): TGTGCCAGCACCGGGACTAGCGGGTGGCGAGAGCAGTTCTTC. The encoded protein is CASTGTSGWREQFF.

In its sample, this clonotype was seen many times. The chain is built from TRBV12-3 or TRBV12-4 and TRBJ2-1; 9 nucleotides line up with TRBD1. V lost 6 bases and J lost 15; bases outside the gene matches: 12. The CDR3 is 13 residues long. CDR3 bases: TGTGCCAGCAGCCCGGACAGGGGAGTGGGTCTGTTCTTC. Translation gives CASSPDRGVGLFF.

The rearrangement links TRBV20-1 to TRBJ1-1; D gene uncertain. The CDR3 loop spans 12 amino acids. V lost 3 bases to trimming and J lost 5 bases, with 10 bases between them. Germline V gene lookup returns CDR1 DFQATT and CDR2 SNEGSKA (reference sequence). CDR3 protein: CSASVFRTEAFF. CDR3 sequence (DNA): TGCAGTGCTAGCGTCTTCAGGACTGAAGCTTTCTTT.

Only a few counts were recorded for this clonotype. CDR3 residues: CSARDRLWQFF. CDR3 DNA sequence: TGCAGTGCTAGAGATCGCCTATGGCAGTTCTTC. This chain connects TRBV20-1 to TRBJ2-1; D gene ambiguous. The CDR3 runs to 11 residues. Looked up from germline, CDR1 is DFQATT and CDR2 is SNEGSKA (reference sequence). V was clipped by 0 bases and J by 12 bases, with 9 bases between them.

Written as DNA, the CDR3 is TGTGCCAGCAGCTTTCGTGGGGTCGGGGAGCTGTTTTTT. It codes for CASSFRGVGELFF. This chain uses TRBV7-2 with TRBJ2-2; D gene uncertain. The germline V gene has CDR1 SGHTA and CDR2 FQGNSA. The CDR3 spans 13 residues. Trimming pared 3 bases from V and 7 bases from J, leaving 9 bases between.

This clonotype was counted only a few times. V is TRBV5-1 and J is TRBJ2-7, with TRBD1 matching 7 bases. Germline CDR1 and CDR2: SGHRS and YFSETQ. CDR3 size: 15 residues. J gave up 3 bases and V 3 bases, and 9 bases lay outside the gene matches. The CDR3 spells CASSSGDRVGYEQYF. CDR3 coding DNA: TGCGCCAGCAGCTCTGGAGACAGGGTAGGCTACGAGCAGTACTTC. Full variable domain (missing parts from reference TRBV5-1 and TRBJ2-7): KAGVTQTPRYLIKTRGQQVTLSCSPISGHRSVSWYQQTPGQGLQFLFEYFSETQRNKGNFPGRFSGRQFSNSRSEMNVSTLELGDSALYLCASSSGDRVGYEQYFGPGTRLTVT.

V gene TRBV27 combines with J gene TRBJ2-2; TRBD2 matches 9 bases. Germline V CDR1 and CDR2: MNHEY, SMNVEV (reference sequence). With 5 bases clipped from V and 8 bases from J, the junction kept 15 bases outside the gene matches. This CDR3 has 17 residues. The CDR3 DNA is TGTGCCAGCAGTCCCTTTGGGCTAGCGGGGACCAGGGGGGAGCTGTTTTTT. It yields the protein CASSPFGLAGTRGELFF.

This clonotype has more than one count but fewer than ten. This chain joins TRBV7-2 and TRBJ2-7, with D possibly TRBD2 on 6 matching bases. This CDR3 comprises 14 residues. Trimming removed 5 bases from V and 2 bases from J, with 13 bases in between. Germline values: CDR1 SGHTA, CDR2 FQGNSA. The chain's CDR3 is CASSPPGEPYEQYF. The CDR3 region has the DNA TGTGCCAGCAGCCCACCGGGGGAGCCCTACGAGCAGTACTTC.

The sample holds a few counts of this clonotype. The rearrangement links TRBV7-2 to TRBJ2-1, with 9 bases matching TRBD2. From germline, CDR1 is SGHTA and CDR2 FQGNSA. There are 17 residues in the CDR3. V lost 0 bases and J lost 2; bases outside the gene matches: 5. Here the CDR3 DNA reads TGTGCCAGCAGCTTAGCTAGCGGGAGTAGCCCCTACAATGAGCAGTTCTTC. Amino acid sequence: CASSLASGSSPYNEQFF.

This clonotype turned up a few times. The chain recombines TRBV5-1 with TRBJ2-1, with TRBD2 matching 11 bases. The ends lost 0 bases at V and 5 bases at J; junction bases unmatched: 16. CDR1 and CDR2 (germline): SGHRS, YFSETQ. The CDR3 is 20 amino acids. The CDR3 reads CASSLADSASGRKGDNEQFF. The CDR3 DNA sequence: TGCGCCAGCAGCTTGGCCGATTCGGCTAGCGGGAGGAAGGGTGACAATGAGCAGTTCTTC. The full variable domain, in which reference TRBV5-1 and TRBJ2-1 provide the parts outside the CDR3, is KAGVTQTPRYLIKTRGQQVTLSCSPISGHRSVSWYQQTPGQGLQFLFEYFSETQRNKGNFPGRFSGRQFSNSRSEMNVSTLELGDSALYLCASSLADSASGRKGDNEQFFGPGTRLTVL.

The chain links TRBV5-6 to TRBJ2-7; D possibly corresponds to TRBD1 (5 bases). The CDR3 spans 14 residues. Looked up from germline, CDR1 is SGHDT and CDR2 is YYEEEE. V lost 4 bases and J 2 bases, leaving 13 bases between the germline ends. In DNA form, the CDR3 reads TGTGCCAGCAGCCAACAGGTTCCGCCCTACGAGCAGTACTTC. Its protein product is CASSQQVPPYEQYF.

There are many counts of this clonotype. This sequence joins TRBV11-1 and TRBJ2-7; 7 nucleotides match TRBD1. This CDR3 comprises 14 residues. Trimming cost V 5 bases and J 0 bases; bases outside gene matches: 4. CDR1 SGHAT and CDR2 FQDESV come from the germline V gene (reference sequence). This CDR3 is CASSHRDSSYEQYF. The CDR3 nucleotides read TGTGCCAGCAGCCACCGGGACAGCTCCTACGAGCAGTACTTC.

This clonotype was observed a handful of times. V and J are TRBV7-9 and TRBJ2-4; either TRBD1 or TRBD2 may supply D (5 bases each). The V end was cut by 3 bases, the J end by 3 bases, with 15 bases between. Germline V CDR1 and CDR2: SEHNR, FQNEAQ (reference sequence). The CDR3 extends over 16 amino acids. In DNA, the CDR3 is TGTGCCAGCAGCTTGGGCAGGAAGGGGAGCAAAAACATTCAGTACTTC. This translates into CASSLGRKGSKNIQYF.